The present T cell receptor (beta chain) was sequenced within a study of response to subunit inactivated influenza vaccine. This clonotype appeared a few times. Its matching antigen is unknown. TCRdb redid the calling of the RT-PCR reads with MiXCR, one entry per CDR3 protein. The sample records 800,000 or so distinct CDR3 sequences, around 21% being singletons. Study findings and constraints: Each seasonal influenza vaccination, the authors suggested, recruits few new T cells.

The clonotype originates from a man between 45 and 60 years old who received an inactivated influenza vaccine. Sequenced material: PBMCs from blood, taken 5 to 6 days after vaccination.

CDR3 sequence (DNA): TGTGCCAGCAGTGCGCCGGGACTAGCGGGACGGGAGCAGTTCTTC. Its protein is CASSAPGLAGREQFF. The chain has TRBV25-1 and TRBJ2-1; TRBD2 matches 13 bases. V was pared by 4 bases and J by 10 bases, with 7 bases of the junction left unmatched. The V gene's germline CDR1 is MGHDK and CDR2 SYGVNS. This CDR3 contains 15 residues.